The source of this T cell receptor beta chain is a study of T cells after yellow fever vaccination. This CDR3 has 15 residues. Unmatched junction bases numbered 8, after V lost 4 bases and J lost 5 bases. CDR1 is KGHDR and CDR2 is SFDVKD in the germline V gene. Broader study findings: In post-booster samples, most primary-vaccination clones reappeared (96% CD4, roughly 89% CD8).

UMIs and a universal primer site were added when TCR cDNA was made by 5'RACE template switching. One entry per CDR3 protein results from TCRdb running MiXCR on the 5' RACE reads. The sample has just under 600,000 distinct CDR3 sequences, around an eighth seen once. Turning to this clonotype: Its antigen is currently unknown.

The receptor was isolated from a man under 40 who received the YFV17D yellow fever vaccine. The specimen was PBMCs, collected on the day of the yellow fever booster vaccination. This chain links TRBV24-1 with TRBJ2-5; 8 nucleotides match TRBD2. The CDR3 reads CATSDEREYGETQYF. Here the CDR3 DNA reads TGTGCCACCAGTGACGAGCGGGAGTATGGGGAGACCCAGTACTTC.